A selection of T cell receptor beta chains follows, all from one sample in a study of vaccination and CD4 T cells after COVID-19. TCRdb used MiXCR to reprocess the PCR reads, holding one entry per CDR3 protein. Among 12,000 or so distinct CDR3 sequences, about 48% were seen once, and the ten largest hold roughly 15%. No antigen has been assigned to these receptors. The sequenced sample consisted of CD4+ T cells from blood, cultured in vitro. These TCRs come from a human donor who had recovered from COVID-19. CDR3s include the opening cysteine and the closing phenylalanine or tryptophan. The order of the fields is D gene, clone size, J gene, V gene, CDR3 protein, CDR3 DNA. The D gene is left open where the match is weak. Not every row has a clone size; where given, it reads once, few, many or a size class.

D: TRBD1; size: NA; J: TRBJ2-7; V: TRBV2; CDR3: CASSPDRAYEQYF; DNA: TGTGCCAGCAGCCCGGACAGGGCCTACGAGCAGTACTTC
D: TRBD2; size: NA; J: TRBJ2-7; V: TRBV18; CDR3: CASSPGTTSYEQYF; DNA: TGTGCCAGCTCACCCGGGACTACGTCCTACGAGCAGTACTTC
D: NA; size: NA; J: TRBJ2-5; V: TRBV14; CDR3: CASSPFDGGTQYF; DNA: TGTGCCAGCAGCCCATTCGACGGCGGGACCCAGTACTTC
D: NA; size: NA; J: TRBJ1-3; V: TRBV27; CDR3: CATKAGLLGNTIYF; DNA: TGTGCCACCAAAGCGGGACTTTTGGGAAACACCATATATTTT
D: TRBD1; size: few; J: TRBJ2-1; V: TRBV6-1; CDR3: CASSATGTAKNNEQFF; DNA: TGTGCCAGCAGTGCGACCGGGACAGCAAAGAACAATGAGCAGTTCTTC
D: TRBD1; size: NA; J: TRBJ1-2; V: TRBV11-3; CDR3: CASSLGDRASGGYTF; DNA: TGTGCCAGCAGCTTAGGGGACAGGGCGAGCGGTGGCTACACCTTC
D: NA; size: NA; J: TRBJ2-7; V: TRBV30; CDR3: CAWNRGTGQPYEQYF; DNA: TGTGCCTGGAATCGGGGAACAGGACAACCCTACGAGCAGTACTTC
D: NA; size: NA; J: TRBJ1-1; V: TRBV19; CDR3: CASKAETEAFF; DNA: TGTGCCAGTAAGGCAGAGACTGAAGCTTTCTTT
D: NA; size: NA; J: TRBJ2-7; V: TRBV7-2; CDR3: CASGDNEQYF; DNA: TGTGCCAGCGGAGATAACGAGCAGTACTTC
D: TRBD1; size: NA; J: TRBJ2-7; V: TRBV27; CDR3: CASSFAGTGGYEQYF; DNA: TGTGCCAGCAGTTTCGCCGGGACAGGGGGCTACGAGCAGTACTTC
D: NA; size: NA; J: TRBJ2-7; V: TRBV29-1; CDR3: CSASRDTNYEQYF; DNA: TGCAGCGCCAGCCGGGACACAAACTACGAGCAGTACTTC
D: NA; size: few; J: TRBJ1-1; V: TRBV11-1; CDR3: CASSLESEAFF; DNA: TGTGCCAGCAGCTTAGAAAGTGAAGCTTTCTTT
D: TRBD2; size: NA; J: TRBJ2-7; V: TRBV29-1; CDR3: CSVLGLYSYEQYF; DNA: TGCAGCGTCCTGGGACTATACTCCTACGAGCAGTACTTC
D: TRBD2; size: NA; J: TRBJ2-7; V: TRBV30; CDR3: CAWSVSGPEQYF; DNA: TGTGCCTGGAGTGTTAGCGGGCCCGAGCAGTACTTC
D: NA; size: NA; J: TRBJ1-2; V: TRBV21-1; CDR3: CASSKDQGSYGYTF; DNA: TGTGCCAGCAGCAAAGATCAGGGGAGCTATGGCTACACCTTC
D: TRBD1; size: NA; J: TRBJ1-2; V: TRBV7-2; CDR3: CASSFGQGINYGYTF; DNA: TGTGCCAGCAGCTTCGGACAGGGGATTAACTATGGCTACACCTTC
D: NA; size: NA; J: TRBJ1-1; V: TRBV20-1; CDR3: CSIGGTNTEAFF; DNA: TGCAGTATCGGGGGGACGAACACTGAAGCTTTCTTT
D: TRBD1; size: NA; J: TRBJ1-3; V: TRBV19; CDR3: CASSQSRTGAGNTIYF; DNA: TGTGCCAGTAGTCAGTCCCGGACAGGGGCTGGAAACACCATATATTTT
D: NA; size: few; J: TRBJ2-2; V: TRBV21-1; CDR3: CASSKGGGRPAGELFF; DNA: TGTGCCAGCAGCAAAGGAGGCGGGAGGCCCGCCGGGGAGCTGTTTTTT
D: NA; size: NA; J: TRBJ2-5; V: TRBV7-6; CDR3: CASSSDGVLGTQYF; DNA: TGTGCCAGCAGCTCGGACGGTGTTTTAGGGACCCAGTACTTC
D: NA; size: medium-sized; J: TRBJ2-5; V: TRBV20-1; CDR3: CSAERGGVQETQYF; DNA: TGCAGTGCCGAGCGTGGGGGCGTCCAAGAGACCCAGTACTTC
D: NA; size: NA; J: TRBJ1-5; V: TRBV20-1; CDR3: CSARDPRRGKDQPQHF; DNA: TGCAGTGCTAGAGATCCGAGGAGGGGTAAAGATCAGCCCCAGCATTTT
D: NA; size: few; J: TRBJ1-1; V: TRBV29-1; CDR3: CSVEQGEGAFF; DNA: TGCAGCGTTGAACAGGGTGAAGGGGCTTTCTTT
D: NA; size: NA; J: TRBJ1-2; V: TRBV12-3/TRBV12-4; CDR3: CASSSGTASPNYGYTF; DNA: TGTGCCAGCAGTTCTGGAACGGCGTCCCCTAACTATGGCTACACCTTC
D: TRBD2; size: few; J: TRBJ2-7; V: TRBV6-1; CDR3: CATPGGEAREGREQYF; DNA: TGTGCCACCCCCGGGGGAGAGGCGCGGGAGGGCCGAGAGCAGTACTTC
D: TRBD1; size: NA; J: TRBJ2-7; V: TRBV5-4; CDR3: CASSPRTGVYEQYF; DNA: TGTGCCAGCAGCCCGCGGACAGGGGTCTACGAGCAGTACTTC
D: TRBD2; size: NA; J: TRBJ2-1; V: TRBV7-3; CDR3: CASSPSGSRNYEQFF; DNA: TGTGCCAGCAGCCCTAGCGGGAGTAGGAATTATGAGCAGTTCTTC
D: TRBD1; size: NA; J: TRBJ1-4; V: TRBV20-1; CDR3: CSAKKFGTGDEKLFF; DNA: TGCAGTGCTAAAAAATTCGGGACAGGGGATGAAAAACTGTTTTTT